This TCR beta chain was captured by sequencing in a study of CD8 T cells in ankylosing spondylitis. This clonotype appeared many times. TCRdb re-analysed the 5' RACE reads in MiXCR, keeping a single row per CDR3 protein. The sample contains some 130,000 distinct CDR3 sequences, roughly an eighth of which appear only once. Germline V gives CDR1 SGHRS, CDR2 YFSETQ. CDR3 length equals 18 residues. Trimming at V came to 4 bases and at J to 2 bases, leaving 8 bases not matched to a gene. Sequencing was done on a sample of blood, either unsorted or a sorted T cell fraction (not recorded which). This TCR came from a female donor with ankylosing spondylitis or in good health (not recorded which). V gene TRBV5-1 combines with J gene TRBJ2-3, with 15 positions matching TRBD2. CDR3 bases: TGCGCCAGCAGCCTCCCCGGGACTAGCGGGGGGATCACAGATACGCAGTATTTT. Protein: CASSLPGTSGGITDTQYF. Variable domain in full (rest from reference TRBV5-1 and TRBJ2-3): KAGVTQTPRYLIKTRGQQVTLSCSPISGHRSVSWYQQTPGQGLQFLFEYFSETQRNKGNFPGRFSGRQFSNSRSEMNVSTLELGDSALYLCASSLPGTSGGITDTQYFGPGTRLTVL.